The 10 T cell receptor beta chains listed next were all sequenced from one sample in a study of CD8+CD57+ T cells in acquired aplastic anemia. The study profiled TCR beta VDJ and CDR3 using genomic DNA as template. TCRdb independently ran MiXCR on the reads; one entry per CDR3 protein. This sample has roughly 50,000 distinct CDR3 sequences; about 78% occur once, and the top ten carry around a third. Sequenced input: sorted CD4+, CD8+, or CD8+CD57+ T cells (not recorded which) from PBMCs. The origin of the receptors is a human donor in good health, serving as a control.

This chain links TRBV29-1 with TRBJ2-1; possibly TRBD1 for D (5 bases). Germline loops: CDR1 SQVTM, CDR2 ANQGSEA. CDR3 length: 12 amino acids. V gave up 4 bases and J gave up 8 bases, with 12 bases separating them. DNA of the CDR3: TGCAGCGTTGTCCGAAGGGGCGATGAGCAGTTCTTC. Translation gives CSVVRRGDEQFF.

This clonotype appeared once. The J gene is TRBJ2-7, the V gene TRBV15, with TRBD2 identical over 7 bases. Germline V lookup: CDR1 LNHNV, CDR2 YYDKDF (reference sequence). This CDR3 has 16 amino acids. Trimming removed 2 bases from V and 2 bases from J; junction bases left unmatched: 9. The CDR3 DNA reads TGTGCCACCAGCAGACCCCGGGGTGGGGGGGCCTACGAGCAGTACTTC. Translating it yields CATSRPRGGGAYEQYF.

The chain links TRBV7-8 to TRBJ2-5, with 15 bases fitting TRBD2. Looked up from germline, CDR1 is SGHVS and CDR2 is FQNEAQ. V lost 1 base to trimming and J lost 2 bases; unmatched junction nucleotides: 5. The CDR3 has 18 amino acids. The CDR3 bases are TGTGCCAGCAGCTTAGGGACTAGCGGGGGGGGCATACAAGAGACCCAGTACTTC. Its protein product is CASSLGTSGGGIQETQYF.

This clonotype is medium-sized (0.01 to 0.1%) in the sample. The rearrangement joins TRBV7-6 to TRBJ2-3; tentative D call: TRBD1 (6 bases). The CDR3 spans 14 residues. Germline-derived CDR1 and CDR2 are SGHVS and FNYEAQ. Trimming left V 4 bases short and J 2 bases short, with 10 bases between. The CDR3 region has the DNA TGTGCCAGCAGCTACTGGGACAACACAGATACGCAGTATTTT. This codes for CASSYWDNTDTQYF.

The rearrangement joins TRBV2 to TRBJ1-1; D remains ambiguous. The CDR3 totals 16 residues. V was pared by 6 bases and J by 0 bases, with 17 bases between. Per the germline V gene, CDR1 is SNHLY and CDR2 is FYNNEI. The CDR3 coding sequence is TGTGCCAGCAGCGAGGGCGGGAGGAGGCTGAACACTGAAGCTTTCTTT. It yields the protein CASSEGGRRLNTEAFF.

CDR3 bases: TGTGCCAGCAGTGACAGGACTATCTCCTACAATGAGCAGTTCTTC. The encoded protein is CASSDRTISYNEQFF. This sequence joins TRBV25-1 and TRBJ2-1; perhaps TRBD2 as D (6 bases). Germline CDR1 MGHDK, CDR2 SYGVNS. There are 15 residues in the CDR3. Trimming took 3 bases from V and 0 from J, leaving 9 bases between them. The entire variable domain, with the rest obtained from reference TRBV25-1 and TRBJ2-1, is as follows: EADIYQTPRYLVIGTGKKITLECSQTMGHDKMYWYQQDPGMELHLIHYSYGVNSTEKGDLSSESTVSRIRTEHFPLTLESARPSHTSQYLCASSDRTISYNEQFFGPGTRLTVL.

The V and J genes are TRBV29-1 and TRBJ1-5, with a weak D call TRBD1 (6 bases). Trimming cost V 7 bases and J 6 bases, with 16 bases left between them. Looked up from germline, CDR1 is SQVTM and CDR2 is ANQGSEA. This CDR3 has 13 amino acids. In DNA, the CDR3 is TGCAGCGCTGCGGTGCCCAGGGGTCAGCCCCAGCATTTT. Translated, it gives CSAAVPRGQPQHF.

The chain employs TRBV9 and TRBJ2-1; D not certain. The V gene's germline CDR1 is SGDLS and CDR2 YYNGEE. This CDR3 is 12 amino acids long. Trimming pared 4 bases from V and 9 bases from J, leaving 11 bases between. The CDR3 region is CASSPLLGEQFF. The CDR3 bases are TGTGCCAGCAGCCCCTTACTGGGTGAGCAGTTCTTC.

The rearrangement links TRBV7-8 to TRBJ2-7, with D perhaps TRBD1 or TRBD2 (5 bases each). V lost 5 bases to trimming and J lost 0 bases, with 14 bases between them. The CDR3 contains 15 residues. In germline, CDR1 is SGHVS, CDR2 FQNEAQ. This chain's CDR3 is CASSLTQGPSYEQYF. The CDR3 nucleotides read TGTGCCAGCAGCCTAACCCAGGGACCCTCCTACGAGCAGTACTTC. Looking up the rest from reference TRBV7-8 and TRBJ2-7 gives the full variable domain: GAGVSQSPRYKVAKRGQDVALRCDPISGHVSLFWYQQALGQGPEFLTYFQNEAQLDKSGLPSDRFFAERPEGSVSTLKIQRTQQEDSAVYLCASSLTQGPSYEQYFGPGTRLTVT.

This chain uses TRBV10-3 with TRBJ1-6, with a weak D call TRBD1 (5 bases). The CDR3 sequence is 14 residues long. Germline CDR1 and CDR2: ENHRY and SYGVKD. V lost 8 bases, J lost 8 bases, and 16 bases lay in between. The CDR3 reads CAIGARGDDSPLHF. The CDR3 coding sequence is TGTGCCATCGGGGCGCGGGGTGATGATTCACCCCTCCACTTT.